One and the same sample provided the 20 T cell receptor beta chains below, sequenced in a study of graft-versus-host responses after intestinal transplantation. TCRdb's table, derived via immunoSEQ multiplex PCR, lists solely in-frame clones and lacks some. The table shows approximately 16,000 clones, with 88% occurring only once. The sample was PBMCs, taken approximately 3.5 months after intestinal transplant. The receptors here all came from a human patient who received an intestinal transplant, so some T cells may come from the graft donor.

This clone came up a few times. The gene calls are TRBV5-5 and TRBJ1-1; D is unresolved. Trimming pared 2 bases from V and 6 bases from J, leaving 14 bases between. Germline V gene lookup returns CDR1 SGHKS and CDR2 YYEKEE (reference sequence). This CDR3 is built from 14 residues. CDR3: CASSLDGRRAEAFF. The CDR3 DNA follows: TGTGCCAGCAGCTTAGACGGGCGGAGGGCTGAAGCTTTCTTT. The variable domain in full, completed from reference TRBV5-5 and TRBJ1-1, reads DAGVTQSPTHLIKTRGQQVTLRCSPISGHKSVSWYQQVLGQGPQFIFQYYEKEERGRGNFPDRFSARQFPNYSSELNVNALLLGDSALYLCASSLDGRRAEAFFGQGTRLTVV.

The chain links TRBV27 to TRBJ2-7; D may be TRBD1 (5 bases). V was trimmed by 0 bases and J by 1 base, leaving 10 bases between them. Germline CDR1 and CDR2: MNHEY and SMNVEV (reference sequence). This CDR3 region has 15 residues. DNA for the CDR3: TGTGCCAGCAGTTTATCTCAGGGTCGGTCCTACGAGCAGTACTTC. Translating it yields CASSLSQGRSYEQYF.

In nucleotides, the CDR3 is TGTGCCACCAGCAGAGGAACAGATAGCAATCAGCCCCAGCATTTT. Translating gives CATSRGTDSNQPQHF. The chain is built from TRBV15 and TRBJ1-5; no clear D. The CDR3 is 15 amino acids. V gave up 1 base and J gave up 0 bases, with 7 bases separating them. Germline V gene data show CDR1 as LNHNV and CDR2 as YYDKDF (reference sequence).

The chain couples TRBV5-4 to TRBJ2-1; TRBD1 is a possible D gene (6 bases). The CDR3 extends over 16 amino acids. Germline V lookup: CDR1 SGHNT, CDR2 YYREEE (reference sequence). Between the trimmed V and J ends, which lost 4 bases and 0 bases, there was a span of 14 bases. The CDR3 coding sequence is TGTGCCAGCAGCGCCGGGACACCGAGCTCCTACAATGAGCAGTTCTTC. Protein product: CASSAGTPSSYNEQFF.

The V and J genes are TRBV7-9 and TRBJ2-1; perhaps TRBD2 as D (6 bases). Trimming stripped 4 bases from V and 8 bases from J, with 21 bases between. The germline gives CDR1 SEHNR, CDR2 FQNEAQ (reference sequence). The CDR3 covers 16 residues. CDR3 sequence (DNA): TGTGCCAGCAGCTCGGGGGTCGGACTCAAGGTCCATGAGCAGTTCTTC. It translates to CASSSGVGLKVHEQFF.

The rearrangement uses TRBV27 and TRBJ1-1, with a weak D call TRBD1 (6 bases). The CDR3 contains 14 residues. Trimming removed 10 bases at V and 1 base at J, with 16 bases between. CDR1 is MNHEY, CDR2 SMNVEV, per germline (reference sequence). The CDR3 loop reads CATQGTQSNTEAFF. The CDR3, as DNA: TGTGCCACCCAGGGGACACAGTCGAACACTGAAGCTTTCTTT.

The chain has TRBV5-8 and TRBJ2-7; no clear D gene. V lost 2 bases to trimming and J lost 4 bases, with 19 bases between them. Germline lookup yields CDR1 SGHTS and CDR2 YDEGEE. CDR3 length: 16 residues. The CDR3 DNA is TGTGCCAGCAGCTTTTTCAGAGACCCTCAGAGGTACGAGCAGTACTTC. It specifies CASSFFRDPQRYEQYF.

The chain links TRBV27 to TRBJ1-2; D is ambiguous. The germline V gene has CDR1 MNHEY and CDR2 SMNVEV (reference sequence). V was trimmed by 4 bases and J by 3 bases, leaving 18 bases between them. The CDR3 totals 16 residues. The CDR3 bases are TGTGCCAGCAGTTCCCGGGTAGTGGTTGAGGACTATGGCTACACCTTC. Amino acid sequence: CASSSRVVVEDYGYTF.

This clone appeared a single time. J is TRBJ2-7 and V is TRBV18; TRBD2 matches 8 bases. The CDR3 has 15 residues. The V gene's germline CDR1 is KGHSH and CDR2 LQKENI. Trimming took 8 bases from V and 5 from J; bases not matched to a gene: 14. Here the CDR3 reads CASTSSRGLGNEQYF. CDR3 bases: TGTGCCAGCACGTCATCCAGGGGACTAGGGAACGAGCAGTACTTC.

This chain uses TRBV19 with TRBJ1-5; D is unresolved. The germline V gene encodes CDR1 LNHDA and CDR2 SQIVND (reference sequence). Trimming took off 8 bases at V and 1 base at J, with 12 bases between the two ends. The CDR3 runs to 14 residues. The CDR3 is CASQRELSNQPQHF. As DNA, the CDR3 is TGTGCCAGTCAGAGGGAACTGAGCAATCAGCCCCAGCATTTT.

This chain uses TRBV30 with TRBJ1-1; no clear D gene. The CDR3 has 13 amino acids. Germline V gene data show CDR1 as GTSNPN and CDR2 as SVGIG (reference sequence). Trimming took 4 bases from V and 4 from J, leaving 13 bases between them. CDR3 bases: TGTGCCTGGACCGTGGCCCGGAGCACTGAAGCTTTCTTT. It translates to CAWTVARSTEAFF. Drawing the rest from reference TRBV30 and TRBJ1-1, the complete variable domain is SQTIHQWPATLVQPVGSPLSLECTVEGTSNPNLYWYRQAAGRGLQLLFYSVGIGQISSEVPQNLSASRPQDRQFILSSKKLLLSDSGFYLCAWTVARSTEAFFGQGTRLTVV.

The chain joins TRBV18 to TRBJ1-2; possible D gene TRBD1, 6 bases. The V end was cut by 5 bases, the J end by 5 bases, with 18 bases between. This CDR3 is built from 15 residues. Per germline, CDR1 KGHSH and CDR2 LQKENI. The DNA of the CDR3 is TGTGCCAGCTCATTGTCCGGGACACAACGATATGGCTACACCTTC. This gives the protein CASSLSGTQRYGYTF.

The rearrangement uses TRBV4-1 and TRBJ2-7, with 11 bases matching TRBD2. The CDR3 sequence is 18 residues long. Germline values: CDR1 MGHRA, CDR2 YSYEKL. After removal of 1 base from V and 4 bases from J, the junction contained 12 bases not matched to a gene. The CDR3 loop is CASSQVFPPLAGGYEQYF. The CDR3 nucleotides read TGCGCCAGCAGCCAAGTGTTCCCGCCTCTAGCGGGAGGTTACGAGCAGTACTTC.

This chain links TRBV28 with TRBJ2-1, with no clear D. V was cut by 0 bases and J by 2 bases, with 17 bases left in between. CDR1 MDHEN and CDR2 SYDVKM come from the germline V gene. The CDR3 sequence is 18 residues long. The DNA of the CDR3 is TGTGCCAGCAGTTTATGGACCTCGGGCGGTTCGACCTACAATGAGCAGTTCTTC. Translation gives CASSLWTSGGSTYNEQFF.

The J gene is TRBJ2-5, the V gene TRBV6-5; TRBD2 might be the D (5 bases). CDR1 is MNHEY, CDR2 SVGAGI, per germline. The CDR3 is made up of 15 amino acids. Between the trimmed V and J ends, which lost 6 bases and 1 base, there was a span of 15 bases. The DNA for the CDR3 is TGTGCCAGCAGCCGTTCCAGCGGCGTCCAAGAGACCCAGTACTTC. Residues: CASSRSSGVQETQYF.

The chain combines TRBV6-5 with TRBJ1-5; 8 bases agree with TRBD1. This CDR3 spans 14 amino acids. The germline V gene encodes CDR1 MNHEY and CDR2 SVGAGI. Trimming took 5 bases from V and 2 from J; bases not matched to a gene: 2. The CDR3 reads CASSVGQGNQPQHF. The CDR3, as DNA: TGTGCCAGCAGTGTGGGACAGGGCAATCAGCCCCAGCATTTT.

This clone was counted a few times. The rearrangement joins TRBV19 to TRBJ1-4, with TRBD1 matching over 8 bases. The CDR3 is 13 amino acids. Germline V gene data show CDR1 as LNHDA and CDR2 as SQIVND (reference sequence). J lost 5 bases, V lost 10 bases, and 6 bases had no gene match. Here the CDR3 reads CAIQDRANEKLFF. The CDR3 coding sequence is TGTGCCATCCAGGACAGGGCGAATGAAAAACTGTTTTTT.

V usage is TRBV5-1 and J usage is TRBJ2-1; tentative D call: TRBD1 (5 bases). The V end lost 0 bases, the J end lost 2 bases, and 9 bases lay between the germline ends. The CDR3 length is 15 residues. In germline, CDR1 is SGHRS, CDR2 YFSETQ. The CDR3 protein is CASSLGGGAYNEQFF. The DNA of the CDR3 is TGCGCCAGCAGCTTGGGGGGCGGAGCCTACAATGAGCAGTTCTTC.

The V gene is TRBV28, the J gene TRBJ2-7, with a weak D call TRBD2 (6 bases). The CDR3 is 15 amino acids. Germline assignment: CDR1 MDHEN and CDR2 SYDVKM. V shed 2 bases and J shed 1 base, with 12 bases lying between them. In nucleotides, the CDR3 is TGTGCCAGCAGTTTAGAGGCAGGGAGGTCCTACGAGCAGTACTTC. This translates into CASSLEAGRSYEQYF.

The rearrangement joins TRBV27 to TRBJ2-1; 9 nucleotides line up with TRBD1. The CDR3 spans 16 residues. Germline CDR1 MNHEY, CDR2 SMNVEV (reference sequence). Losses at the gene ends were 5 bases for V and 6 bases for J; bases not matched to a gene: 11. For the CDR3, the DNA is TGTGCCAGCAGTCCCTACCGGGACAGGGCAACCAATGAGCAGTTCTTC. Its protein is CASSPYRDRATNEQFF.